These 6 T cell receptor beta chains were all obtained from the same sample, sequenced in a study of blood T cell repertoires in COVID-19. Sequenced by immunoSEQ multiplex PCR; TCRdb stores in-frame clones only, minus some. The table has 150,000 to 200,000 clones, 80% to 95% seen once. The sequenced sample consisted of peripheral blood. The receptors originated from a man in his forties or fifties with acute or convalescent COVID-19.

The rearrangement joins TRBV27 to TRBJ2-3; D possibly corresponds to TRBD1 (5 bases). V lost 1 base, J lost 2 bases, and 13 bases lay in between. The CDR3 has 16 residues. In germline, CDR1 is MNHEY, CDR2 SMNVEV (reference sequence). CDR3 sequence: CASSLYGGHLTDTQYF. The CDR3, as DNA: TGTGCCAGCAGTTTATACGGTGGACACCTCACAGATACGCAGTATTTT.

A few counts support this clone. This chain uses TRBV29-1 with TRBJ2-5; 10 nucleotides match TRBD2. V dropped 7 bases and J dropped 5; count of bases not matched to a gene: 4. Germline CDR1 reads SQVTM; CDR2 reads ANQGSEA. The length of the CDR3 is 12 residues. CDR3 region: CSAGLAAETQYF. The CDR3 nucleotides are TGCAGCGCTGGACTAGCGGCTGAGACCCAGTACTTC.

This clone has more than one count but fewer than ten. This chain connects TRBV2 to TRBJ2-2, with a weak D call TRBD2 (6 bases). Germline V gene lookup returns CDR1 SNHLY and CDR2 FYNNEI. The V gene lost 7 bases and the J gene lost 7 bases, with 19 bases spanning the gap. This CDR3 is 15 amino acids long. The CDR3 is CASNQRAGSVGELFF. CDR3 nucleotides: TGTGCCAGCAATCAAAGGGCGGGATCGGTCGGGGAGCTGTTTTTT.

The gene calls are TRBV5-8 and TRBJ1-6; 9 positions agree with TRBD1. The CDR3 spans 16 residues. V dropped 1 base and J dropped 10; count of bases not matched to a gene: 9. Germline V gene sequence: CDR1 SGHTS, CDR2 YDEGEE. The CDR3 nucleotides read TGTGCCAGCAGCTTGCAACAGGGGGCATCTGGCTCACCCCTCCACTTT. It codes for CASSLQQGASGSPLHF.

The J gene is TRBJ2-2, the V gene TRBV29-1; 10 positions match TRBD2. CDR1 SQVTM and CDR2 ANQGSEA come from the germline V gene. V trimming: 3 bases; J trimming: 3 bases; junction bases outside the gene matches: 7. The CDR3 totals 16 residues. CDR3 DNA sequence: TGCAGCGTTGATGATCCTAGCGGGAGACACACCGGGGAGCTGTTTTTT. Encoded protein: CSVDDPSGRHTGELFF.

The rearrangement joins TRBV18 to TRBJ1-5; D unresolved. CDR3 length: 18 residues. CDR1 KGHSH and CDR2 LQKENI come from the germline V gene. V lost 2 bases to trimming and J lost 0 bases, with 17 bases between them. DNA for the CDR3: TGTGCCAGCTCACCAGCGGGTCATTCTTGGGGTAGCAATCAGCCCCAGCATTTT. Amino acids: CASSPAGHSWGSNQPQHF.